This T cell receptor beta chain was retrieved from a study of T cells in Graves' hyperthyroidism and ophthalmopathy (dated by TCRdb to about 2019). Turning to the overall study: Peripheral blood samples were taken at the time of initial diagnosis, prior to any treatment. A discovery cohort of approximately 97 patients, about 44 with Graves' ophthalmopathy and approximately 60 with stable Graves' hyperthyroidism, was used to find distinguishing TCR V-J signatures. Prospective prediction of ophthalmopathy was tested in an independent validation cohort consisting of fewer than 20 hyperthyroidism patients and some 17 patients who later progressed to ophthalmopathy. The 100 discovery patients were randomly split 7:3 into training and test sets. In more than 5 Graves' hyperthyroidism patients, the study also compared T-cell repertoires from thyroid tissue with T-cell repertoires from blood. After blood sampling, hyperthyroidism patients were treated with methimazole at a starting dose of 30 mg daily, and ophthalmopathy patients were treated with high-dose intravenous methylprednisolone. According to the paper, TCR Vbeta CDR3 sequencing was carried out on 135 peripheral blood samples, which came from 40 to 45 ophthalmopathy, around 75 hyperthyroidism and approximately 17 progressor patients. On the study overall, not on this receptor specifically: In cross-validation, a model built on a 13 V-J signature told ophthalmopathy apart from stable hyperthyroidism with over 85% sensitivity and around 81% specificity, and in testing the same model reached 80%/75%. Sample size was not statistically predetermined, and investigators were not blinded to group allocation. In validation, the model predicted progression to ophthalmopathy a median of roughly 6.1 months before onset, with approximately 68% sensitivity and 72.22% specificity. Blood samples also contained most of the expanded thyroid clonotypes (frequency above 0.001), which suggests that blood repertoires may reflect thyroid immune responses.

In the case of this clonotype: Its antigen specificity is not known. There are no base qualities to consult, and no much larger clone falls within one base.

A patient counted as having stable Graves' hyperthyroidism if no progression to ophthalmopathy occurred over 18 months of follow-up. The hyperthyroidism patients were between 18 and 65 years old and newly diagnosed, with a disease duration of less than 2 months. The study excluded patients with uncontrolled infections, other autoimmune diseases, pregnancy or lactation. Diagnoses were established on the basis of clinical symptoms, serum thyroxine and TRAb, thyroid ultrasound, and orbital computed tomography. PBMCs were isolated from 10 ml of fresh peripheral blood by Ficoll-Paque density gradient centrifugation. Trizol reagent was used to extract total RNA, and RNA quality was then checked on an Agilent 2100 Bioanalyzer. TCR beta CDR3 regions were amplified from RNA transcripts. The TCR CDR3 was subjected to a first round of RT-PCR using the HTBI primer set and the Qiagen OneStep RT-PCR kit. The libraries were constructed in a second round of multiplex PCR and then size-selected and purified. Paired-end sequencing of the libraries was performed with 100 bp reads on an Illumina HiSeq2000. Turning to the authors' computational methods: SOAPnuke was used to process the raw data, removing reads that contained adapters or uncalled bases, had a mean Phred below 15, or lacked an exact match to the constant primer or identifier. High-quality paired reads were merged with COPE v1.2.5, and unique nucleotide sequences were defined as clonotypes. MiTCR v1.1 was used to align the clonotypes against IMGT TRBV, TRBD and TRBJ reference segments. Only V-J combinations with frequency above 0.0001, covering 99% to 99.2% of repertoires, were analysed. The TCS score was defined as the ratio of F50 (clonal expansion) to E x V (chaos), calculated using BLOSUM62-based TCRdist between CDR3 peptides within each V-J. Welch's t-statistics and random forest reduced roughly 530 V-J features to about 12, which were used in a naive Bayes classifier (R e1071). TCRdb cleaned the public reads at Q25 with fastp, built clones with MiXCR and kept in-frame beta chains. Rows with a matching CDR3 protein are joined into one entry that keeps the most common DNA and genes. What appears here as the V and J calls and clone size reflects TCRdb's work, not the paper's. A total of about 100,000 distinct CDR3 sequences appear in this sample, 15% to 20% of them only once. The leading ten clones occupy about 40% of the sample.

The TCR originated in a woman between 45 and 60 years old with Graves' hyperthyroidism. The specimen sequenced was blood.

The DNA sequence is given as TGCAGTGCCCCCGGGACCGGGACTAGCGGGTACCAAGAGACCCAGTACTTC. It codes for CSAPGTGTSGYQETQYF. The chain is assembled from TRBV20-1 and TRBJ2-5; a stretch of 12 junction bases matches TRBD2. CDR1 is given as DFQATT and CDR2 as SNEGSKA, both from the germline V gene (reference sequence). From the cysteine up to the phenylalanine, the CDR3 has a length of 17 residues. The kept DNA is CDR3 alone, 51 bases in frame from the first base. Trimming takes 6 bases off V and 0 bases off J; junction bases not matched to a gene: 11.